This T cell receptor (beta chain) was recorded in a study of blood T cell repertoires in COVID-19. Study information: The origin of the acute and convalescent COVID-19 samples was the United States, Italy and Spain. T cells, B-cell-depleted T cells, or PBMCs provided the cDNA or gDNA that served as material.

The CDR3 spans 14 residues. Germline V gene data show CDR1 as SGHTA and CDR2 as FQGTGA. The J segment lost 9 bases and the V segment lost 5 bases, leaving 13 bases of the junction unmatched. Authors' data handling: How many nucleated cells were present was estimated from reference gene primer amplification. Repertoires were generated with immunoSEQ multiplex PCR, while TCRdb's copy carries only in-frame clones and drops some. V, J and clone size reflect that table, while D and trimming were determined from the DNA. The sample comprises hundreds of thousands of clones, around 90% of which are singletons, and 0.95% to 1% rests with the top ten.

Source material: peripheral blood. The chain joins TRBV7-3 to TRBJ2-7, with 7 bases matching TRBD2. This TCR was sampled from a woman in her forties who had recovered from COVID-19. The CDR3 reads CASSPRDGGGVQYF. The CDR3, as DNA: TGTGCCAGCAGCCCCCGGGACGGTGGGGGGGTGCAGTACTTC.